These 10 T cell receptor beta chains share one sample of origin, sequenced in a study of OX40 agonist ivuxolimab in advanced cancers. Sequenced by immunoSEQ multiplex PCR; TCRdb stores in-frame clones only, minus some. The sample has about 20,000 clones, around 76% seen once. Sequencing was performed on CD4+ or CD8+ T cells sorted from blood, taken in a trial of the OX40 agonist ivuxolimab. These receptor sequences come from an adult with an advanced solid tumor such as melanoma, head and neck, liver or kidney cancer.

The V call is TRBV6-4, the J call TRBJ2-1; TRBD2 matches 10 bases. The V and J ends lost 4 bases and 4 bases, in that order; junction bases with no gene match: 4. Germline V lookup: CDR1 MRHNA, CDR2 SNTAGT. The CDR3 has 15 residues. CDR3 in amino acids: CASSGLAGGYNEQFF. Here the CDR3 DNA reads TGTGCCAGCAGTGGGTTAGCGGGGGGATACAATGAGCAGTTCTTC.

V usage is TRBV5-1 and J usage is TRBJ2-1; 10 bases fit TRBD2. After removal of 0 bases from V and 0 bases from J, the junction contained 9 bases not matched to a gene. This CDR3 has 19 residues. Germline CDR1 SGHRS, CDR2 YFSETQ. CDR3 coding DNA: TGCGCCAGCAGCTTGGTGTCTAGCGGGGGCCTTCGCTCCTACAATGAGCAGTTCTTC. It translates to CASSLVSSGGLRSYNEQFF.

The chain couples TRBV4-3 to TRBJ1-5, with 8 bases aligning to TRBD1. The CDR3 covers 15 residues. Trimming cost V 3 bases and J 7 bases; bases outside gene matches: 8. CDR1 is LGHNA and CDR2 is YSLEER in the germline V gene. CDR3 region: CASSQWTGNRQPQHF. CDR3 DNA sequence: TGCGCCAGCAGCCAGTGGACAGGGAACAGACAGCCCCAGCATTTT.

The rearrangement joins TRBV28 to TRBJ1-5, with 7 bases fitting TRBD1. V dropped 10 bases and J dropped 5; count of bases not matched to a gene: 8. CDR3 length: 13 amino acids. Germline CDR1 reads MDHEN; CDR2 reads SYDVKM. CDR3: CATTQGKYQPQHF. DNA for the CDR3: TGTGCCACTACACAGGGGAAGTATCAGCCCCAGCATTTT.

The rearrangement joins TRBV18 to TRBJ1-3; the D gene is possibly TRBD1 (5 bases). The CDR3 length is 13 residues. The V and J ends lost 6 bases and 5 bases respectively, with 11 bases between them. Germline CDR1 is KGHSH and CDR2 is LQKENI. In nucleotides, the CDR3 is TGTGCCAGCTCTGACAGTATAAGAAACACCATATATTTT. This gives the protein CASSDSIRNTIYF.

The rearrangement uses TRBV2 and TRBJ2-3; D is undetermined. V lost 3 bases, J lost 1 base, and 2 bases lay in between. The CDR3 runs to 12 residues. Germline V lookup: CDR1 SNHLY, CDR2 FYNNEI. The CDR3 coding sequence is TGTGCCAGCAGTGACCGCACAGATACGCAGTATTTT. Its translation is CASSDRTDTQYF.

This chain uses TRBV11-2 with TRBJ1-2; possible D gene TRBD1, 5 bases. The V end lost 4 bases, the J end lost 0 bases, and 9 bases lay between the germline ends. Germline CDR1 reads SGHAT; CDR2 reads FQNNGV. The CDR3 extends over 14 amino acids. CDR3 amino acids: CASSSGGPNYGYTF. In nucleotides, the CDR3 is TGTGCCAGCAGCTCGGGGGGTCCTAACTATGGCTACACCTTC. The whole variable domain, filled in from reference TRBV11-2 and TRBJ1-2, reads EAGVAQSPRYKIIEKRQSVAFWCNPISGHATLYWYQQILGQGPKLLIQFQNNGVVDDSQLPKDRFSAERLKGVDSTLKIQPAKLEDSAVYLCASSSGGPNYGYTFGSGTRLTVV.

The chain uses TRBV7-3 and TRBJ2-3; D is uncertain. Germline V gives CDR1 SGHTA, CDR2 FQGTGA. The CDR3 contains 15 residues. V was pared by 1 base and J by 4 bases, with 12 bases between. CDR3 amino acids: CASSLIGPESDTQYF. In nucleotides, the CDR3 is TGTGCCAGCAGCTTAATAGGCCCGGAGTCAGATACGCAGTATTTT.

The V call is TRBV5-1, the J call TRBJ2-4; possible D gene TRBD2, 7 bases. The CDR3 is 12 residues long. V was clipped by 6 bases and J by 12 bases, with 16 bases between them. Germline V gene sequence: CDR1 SGHRS, CDR2 YFSETQ. The CDR3 DNA is TGCGCCAGCACTAGGGGGGGGGTTCCTCAGTACTTC. This gives the protein CASTRGGVPQYF.

This clone was counted a few times. The CDR3 reads CASSSAGRDWNTIYF. The CDR3, as DNA: TGTGCCAGCAGCTCCGCCGGGAGGGACTGGAACACCATATATTTT. The chain employs TRBV7-9 and TRBJ1-3, with D possibly being TRBD1 (5 bases). This CDR3 has 15 residues. V was pared by 4 bases and J by 7 bases, with 17 bases between. Looked up from germline, CDR1 is SEHNR and CDR2 is FQNEAQ (reference sequence).